This T cell receptor (beta chain) emerged from a study of blood T cell repertoires in COVID-19. Across the whole study: Samples of COVID-19 (acute and convalescent) were obtained from the United States, Italy and Spain.

The CDR3 sequence is 12 residues long. With 1 base removed from V and 7 bases from J, the gap between germline ends came to 4 bases. The count of this clone is one. Per the original data handling: Reference gene primer amplification gave estimated nucleated cell counts. Measured with immunoSEQ multiplex PCR; TCRdb has only the in-frame clones, and not every one. The D gene and trimming were derived from the DNA, and the V and J assignments and clone size from that table. Here the sample spans roughly 100,000 clones, approximately 80% being singletons. Material for sequencing was peripheral blood. This clonotype originated in a human donor in a cohort sampled during active or convalescent COVID-19. The chain combines TRBV12-3 or TRBV12-4 with TRBJ1-4; D not resolved. CDR3 loop: CASSLVAEKLFF. The CDR3 DNA sequence: TGTGCCAGCAGTTTAGTGGCTGAAAAACTGTTTTTT.